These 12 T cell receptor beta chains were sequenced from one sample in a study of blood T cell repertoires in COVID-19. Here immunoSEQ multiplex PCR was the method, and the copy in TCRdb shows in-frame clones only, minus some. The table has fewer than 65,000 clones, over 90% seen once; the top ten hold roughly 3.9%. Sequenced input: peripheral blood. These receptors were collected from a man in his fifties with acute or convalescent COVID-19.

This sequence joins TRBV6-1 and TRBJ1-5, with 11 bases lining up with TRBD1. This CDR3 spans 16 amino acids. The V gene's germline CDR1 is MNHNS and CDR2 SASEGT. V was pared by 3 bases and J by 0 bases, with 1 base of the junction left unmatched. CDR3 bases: TGTGCCAGCAGTGAGGACAGGGGGCATAGCAATCAGCCCCAGCATTTT. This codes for CASSEDRGHSNQPQHF.

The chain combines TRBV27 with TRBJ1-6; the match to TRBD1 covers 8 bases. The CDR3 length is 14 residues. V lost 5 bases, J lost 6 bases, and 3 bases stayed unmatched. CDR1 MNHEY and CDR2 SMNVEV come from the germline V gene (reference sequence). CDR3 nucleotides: TGTGCCAGCAGTACTGGACAGGGTAATTCACCCCTCCACTTT. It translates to CASSTGQGNSPLHF.

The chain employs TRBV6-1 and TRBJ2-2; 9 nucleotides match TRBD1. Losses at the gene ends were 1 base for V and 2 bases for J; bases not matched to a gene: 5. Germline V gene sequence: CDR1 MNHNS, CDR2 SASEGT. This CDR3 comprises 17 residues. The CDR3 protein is CASSEGTGVFNTGELFF. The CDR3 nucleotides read TGTGCCAGCAGTGAAGGGACAGGGGTGTTTAACACCGGGGAGCTGTTTTTT.

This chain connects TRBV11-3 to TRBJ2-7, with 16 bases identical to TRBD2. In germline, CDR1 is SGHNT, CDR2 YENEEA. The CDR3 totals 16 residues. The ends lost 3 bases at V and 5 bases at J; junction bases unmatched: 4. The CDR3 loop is CASSLGLAGGPDEQYF. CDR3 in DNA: TGTGCCAGCAGCTTGGGACTAGCGGGAGGGCCAGACGAGCAGTACTTC.

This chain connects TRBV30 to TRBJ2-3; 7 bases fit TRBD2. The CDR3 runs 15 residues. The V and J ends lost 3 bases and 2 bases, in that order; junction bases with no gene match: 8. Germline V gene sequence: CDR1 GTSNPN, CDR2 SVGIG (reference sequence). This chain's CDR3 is CAWRWDYPSTDTQYF. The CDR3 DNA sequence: TGTGCCTGGAGGTGGGACTACCCTTCCACAGATACGCAGTATTTT.

CDR3 loop: CASSEAGRLAGVSGEQFF. As DNA, the CDR3 is TGTGCCAGCAGTGAAGCCGGTCGCCTAGCGGGAGTATCTGGTGAGCAGTTCTTC. The rearrangement joins TRBV6-1 to TRBJ2-1, with TRBD2 matching 10 bases. Germline V gene data show CDR1 as MNHNS and CDR2 as SASEGT. Trimming removed 0 bases from V and 9 bases from J; junction bases left unmatched: 14. The CDR3 consists of 18 residues.

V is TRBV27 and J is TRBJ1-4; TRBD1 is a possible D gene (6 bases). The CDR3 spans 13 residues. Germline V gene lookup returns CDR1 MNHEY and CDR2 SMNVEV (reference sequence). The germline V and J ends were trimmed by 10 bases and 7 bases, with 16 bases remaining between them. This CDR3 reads CATSRRGGEKLFF. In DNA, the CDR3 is TGTGCCACCTCCCGGAGGGGGGGTGAAAAACTGTTTTTT.

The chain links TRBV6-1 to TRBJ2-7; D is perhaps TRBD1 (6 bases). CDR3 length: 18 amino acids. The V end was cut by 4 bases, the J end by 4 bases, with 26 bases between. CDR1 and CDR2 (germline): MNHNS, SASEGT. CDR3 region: CASSGGHFNVGGSYEQYF. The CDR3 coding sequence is TGTGCCAGCAGTGGGGGACATTTTAACGTCGGAGGCTCGTACGAGCAGTACTTC.

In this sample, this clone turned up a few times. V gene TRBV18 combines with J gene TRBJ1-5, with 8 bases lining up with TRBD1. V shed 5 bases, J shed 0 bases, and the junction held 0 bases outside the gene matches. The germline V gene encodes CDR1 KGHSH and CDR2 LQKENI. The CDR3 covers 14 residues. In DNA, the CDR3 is TGTGCCAGCTCAGGACAGGGTAGCAATCAGCCCCAGCATTTT. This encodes CASSGQGSNQPQHF.

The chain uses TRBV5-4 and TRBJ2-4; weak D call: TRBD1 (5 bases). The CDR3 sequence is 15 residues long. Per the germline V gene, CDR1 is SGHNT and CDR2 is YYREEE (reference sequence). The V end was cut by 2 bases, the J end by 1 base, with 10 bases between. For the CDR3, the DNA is TGTGCCAGCAGCTTTCAGGGTTCGGCCAAAAACATTCAGTACTTC. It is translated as CASSFQGSAKNIQYF.

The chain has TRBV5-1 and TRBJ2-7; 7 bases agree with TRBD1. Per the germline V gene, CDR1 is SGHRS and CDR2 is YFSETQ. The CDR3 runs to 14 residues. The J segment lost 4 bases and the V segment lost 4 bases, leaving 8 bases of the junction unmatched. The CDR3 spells CASSPQGVGYEQYF. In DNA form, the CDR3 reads TGCGCCAGCAGCCCTCAGGGGGTGGGGTACGAGCAGTACTTC.

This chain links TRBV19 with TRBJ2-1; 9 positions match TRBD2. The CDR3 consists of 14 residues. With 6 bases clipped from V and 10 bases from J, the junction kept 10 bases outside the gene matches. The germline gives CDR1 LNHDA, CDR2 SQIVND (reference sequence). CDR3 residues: CASRRAGGPREQFF. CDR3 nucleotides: TGTGCCAGTAGGAGGGCGGGAGGGCCGAGGGAGCAGTTCTTC.